This record concerns one T cell receptor beta chain sequence. Its specific antigen is unknown. No base qualities exist here, and no much larger clone lies one base off it. Sequences MNHEY (CDR1) and SVGEGT (CDR2) are obtained from the germline V gene. V and J are trimmed by 4 bases and 6 bases, and the gene matches miss 11 bases of the junction. From its cysteine to its phenylalanine, the CDR3 spans 15 amino acids. Left in the record is the CDR3 DNA by itself, 45 bases read in frame from the first base. The collaborating institutions used their own protocols to collect whole blood in K2EDTA tubes. For TCRbeta analysis, collaborators shipped samples in one of three forms: frozen whole blood, isolated PBMCs, or DNA extracted from either of those sample types. The data belong to a study of blood T cell repertoires in COVID-19 (TCRdb year 2020). Background for the entire study: The collaborator samples originated in the United States, Italy and Spain and spanned the acute and convalescent phases of COVID-19. The prospective study material was composed of cDNA or gDNA derived from T cells, B-cell-depleted T cells, or PBMCs. The dataset comprised deeply sampled blood TCRbeta repertoires from subjects exposed to, actively infected with, or recovered from COVID-19. The repertoires were released in a freely available public database intended as a resource for research on the immune response to SARS-CoV-2. Samples came from the ongoing ImmuneRACE study (first 160 participants) plus 1,254 subjects from 6 global collaborators. The sample metadata nearly always contained a de-identified subject ID, COVID-19 status, age in years and sex. Where available, HLA class I and class II types were obtained from metadata supplied by the sample provider rather than from assay-based typing.

Study-level results and caveats: The amount of clinical and demographic metadata varied by source and participant and was provided uncurated.

The immunoSEQ Assay, a bias-controlled multiplex PCR, was used to amplify TCRbeta CDR3 regions from genomic DNA. As for the original processing: The number of nucleated cells in each sample was estimated from the amplification of reference gene primers within the assay. Sequence reads were collapsed and filtered to measure the absolute abundance of every unique TCRbeta CDR3 rearrangement. For each sample, productive Simpson clonality was calculated as the square root of Simpson's diversity index across productive rearrangements. Here the immuneACCESS table is served through TCRdb, limited to in-frame sequences with V and J called. Missing clones are a known gap in these copies; in checked studies unresolved V genes cover under half, and the rest lacks a known reason. D and trimming were read from the DNA, whereas the V and J calls and clone size are those reported in that table. Counted in this sample were hundreds of thousands of clones; approximately 90% of them appeared once. 3% to 3.5% of the sample is taken by the ten largest.

The source is a man between 18 and 35 years old with active or convalescent COVID-19. Sequencing was done on a sample of peripheral blood. Here the chain combines TRBV6-2 or TRBV6-3 and TRBJ2-7, and 8 bases in between align with TRBD1. The CDR3 has the sequence CASSSQTGEDREQYF. DNA sequence: TGTGCCAGCAGTTCCCAGACAGGGGAGGATCGCGAGCAGTACTTC.